Here is one T cell receptor (beta chain) with its context. Its antigen is currently not known. No base quality information exists; no much larger clone differs at one position. The germline V gene encodes CDR1 MNHEY and CDR2 SVGAGI. Including cysteine and phenylalanine, the CDR3 has 11 amino acids. Only the CDR3 portion is preserved as DNA: 33 bases, with reading frame beginning at the first base. Trimming at the junction amounts to 8 bases on V and 3 bases on J, and the germline ends lie 7 bases apart. The immunoSEQ Assay, a bias-controlled multiplex PCR, was used to amplify TCRbeta CDR3 regions from genomic DNA. The original pipeline was this. Nucleated cell counts per sample were estimated from amplification of reference gene primers within the assay. To quantify the absolute abundance of each unique TCRbeta CDR3 rearrangement, sequence reads were collapsed and filtered. For each sample, productive Simpson clonality was calculated as the square root of Simpson's diversity index across productive rearrangements. Here the immuneACCESS table is served through TCRdb, limited to in-frame sequences with V and J called. Missing clones are a known gap in these copies; in checked studies unresolved V genes cover under half, and the rest lacks a known reason. That table gives V, J and clone size, and the DNA gave D and trimming. The sample profile shows roughly 190,000 clones; around 81% of them were found once. The ten largest clones add up to about 11% of the sample.

The sample originates from a study of blood T cell repertoires in COVID-19 (dated by TCRdb to the early 2020s). As for the study more broadly: Samples covering the acute and convalescent phases of COVID-19 were provided by collaborators in the United States, Italy and Spain. The prospective study material was composed of cDNA or gDNA derived from T cells, B-cell-depleted T cells, or PBMCs. Subjects who had been exposed to COVID-19, were actively infected with it, or had recovered from it provided the deeply sampled blood TCRbeta repertoires that made up the dataset. The repertoires were made available in a free public database intended to serve as a resource for research on the immune response to SARS-CoV-2. The samples were drawn from two sources: the first 160 participants of the ongoing ImmuneRACE study, and over 1,000 subjects contributed by 6 global collaborators. Sample metadata almost always included a de-identified subject ID, COVID-19 status, age in years and sex. Where available, HLA class I and class II types were taken from metadata supplied by the sample provider and were not determined by assay-based typing. Points the paper makes about the study in general: The amount of clinical and demographic metadata varied by source and participant and was provided uncurated.

One collaborating source in Seattle enrolled patients while the patients were actively infected and followed the patients over time throughout the course of disease. Each collaborating institution followed its own protocols to collect whole blood in K2EDTA tubes. For TCRbeta analysis, collaborators shipped samples in one of three forms: frozen whole blood, isolated PBMCs, or DNA extracted from either of those sample types. This chain is built from TRBV6-5 and TRBJ1-2, with no confidently assigned D gene. The specimen was peripheral blood. The receptor comes from a woman aged 40 to 55 with COVID-19, enrolled during active disease. CDR3 protein: CASLRDYGYTF. The nucleotides read TGTGCCAGCCTAAGAGACTATGGCTACACCTTC.